These T cell receptor beta chains were read from a single sample in a study of blood T cells in healthy people across ages. TCRdb used MiXCR to reprocess the 5' RACE reads, holding one entry per CDR3 protein. The table records more than 550,000 distinct CDR3 sequences, about 20% of them present only once. The material sequenced was blood. These receptors originate from a man between 65 and 79 years old in good health. Each CDR3 is given with its conserved first and last residue. Each record gives: J gene, D gene, V gene, clone size, CDR3 protein, CDR3 DNA. D genes are given only for firm matches. Clone size is not always given. Where it is, it says once, few, many or a class for expanded clones.

J gene: TRBJ2-2
D gene: NA
V gene: TRBV5-1
clone size: few
CDR3 protein: CASSLAQGAGELFF
CDR3 DNA: TGCGCCAGCAGCTTGGCCCAAGGGGCCGGGGAGCTGTTTTTT

J gene: TRBJ2-5
D gene: TRBD2
V gene: TRBV20-1
clone size: few
CDR3 protein: CSARTGTSGGVAQYF
CDR3 DNA: TGCAGTGCTAGGACAGGGACTAGCGGGGGAGTGGCCCAGTACTTC

J gene: TRBJ1-1
D gene: NA
V gene: TRBV5-1
clone size: NA
CDR3 protein: CASSLTTGNTEAFF
CDR3 DNA: TGCGCCAGCAGCTTGACAACAGGGAACACTGAAGCTTTCTTT

J gene: TRBJ2-3
D gene: TRBD1
V gene: TRBV20-1
clone size: NA
CDR3 protein: CSARDRGQGTQYF
CDR3 DNA: TGCAGTGCTAGAGATCGGGGACAGGGAACGCAGTATTTT

J gene: TRBJ2-2
D gene: NA
V gene: TRBV24-1
clone size: NA
CDR3 protein: CATSDLWGGAGELFF
CDR3 DNA: TGTGCCACCAGTGATTTGTGGGGTGGCGCCGGGGAGCTGTTTTTT

J gene: TRBJ2-7
D gene: TRBD1
V gene: TRBV6-6
clone size: NA
CDR3 protein: CASSYGGQGESYEQYF
CDR3 DNA: TGTGCCAGCAGTTACGGGGGACAGGGGGAATCCTACGAGCAGTACTTC

J gene: TRBJ2-4
D gene: NA
V gene: TRBV19
clone size: few
CDR3 protein: CASRGGTGGTKNIQYF
CDR3 DNA: TGTGCCAGTAGGGGAGGGACAGGAGGGACCAAAAACATTCAGTACTTC

J gene: TRBJ1-2
D gene: TRBD1
V gene: TRBV18
clone size: few
CDR3 protein: CASSPGQGSISNYGYTF
CDR3 DNA: TGTGCCAGCTCACCGGGACAGGGAAGTATCTCCAACTATGGCTACACCTTC

J gene: TRBJ1-4
D gene: NA
V gene: TRBV5-1
clone size: few
CDR3 protein: CASSMSSNEKLFF
CDR3 DNA: TGCGCCAGCAGCATGTCGTCTAATGAAAAACTGTTTTTT

J gene: TRBJ1-2
D gene: TRBD1
V gene: TRBV20-1
clone size: few
CDR3 protein: CSAGTWTGGYYGYTF
CDR3 DNA: TGCAGTGCTGGAACCTGGACAGGGGGTTACTATGGCTACACCTTC

J gene: TRBJ2-3
D gene: TRBD2
V gene: TRBV2
clone size: NA
CDR3 protein: CASSFPQAGGSITDTQYF
CDR3 DNA: TGTGCCAGCAGCTTCCCCCAAGCGGGGGGCTCCATTACAGATACGCAGTATTTT

J gene: TRBJ1-3
D gene: NA
V gene: TRBV12-3/TRBV12-4
clone size: NA
CDR3 protein: CASNPSVQGANTIYF
CDR3 DNA: TGTGCCAGCAATCCCTCAGTTCAGGGCGCGAACACCATATATTTT

J gene: TRBJ1-6
D gene: TRBD1
V gene: TRBV7-8
clone size: once
CDR3 protein: CASSQTGGTPLHF
CDR3 DNA: TGTGCCAGCAGCCAAACAGGGGGAACACCCCTCCACTTT

J gene: TRBJ1-4
D gene: NA
V gene: TRBV5-4
clone size: NA
CDR3 protein: CASSSTGRAREKLFF
CDR3 DNA: TGTGCCAGCAGCAGTACCGGGAGGGCGCGTGAAAAACTGTTTTTT

J gene: TRBJ1-1
D gene: TRBD1
V gene: TRBV2
clone size: NA
CDR3 protein: CASSTDRAKAAFF
CDR3 DNA: TGTGCCAGCAGTACTGACAGGGCCAAAGCGGCTTTCTTT

J gene: TRBJ1-4
D gene: TRBD1
V gene: TRBV5-8
clone size: NA
CDR3 protein: CASSFRDRRNEKLFF
CDR3 DNA: TGTGCCAGCAGCTTCCGGGACAGACGGAATGAAAAACTGTTTTTT

J gene: TRBJ2-7
D gene: NA
V gene: TRBV5-1
clone size: once
CDR3 protein: CASSELDRSSYEQYF
CDR3 DNA: TGCGCCAGCAGCGAACTCGACAGAAGCTCCTACGAGCAGTACTTC

J gene: TRBJ1-2
D gene: TRBD1
V gene: TRBV4-3
clone size: few
CDR3 protein: CASSRSLDRGIYGYTF
CDR3 DNA: TGCGCCAGCAGCCGGAGCCTTGACAGGGGGATTTATGGCTACACCTTC

J gene: TRBJ2-3
D gene: TRBD2
V gene: TRBV5-1
clone size: NA
CDR3 protein: CASSFRLAELTDTQYF
CDR3 DNA: TGCGCCAGCAGCTTTAGACTAGCGGAGCTCACAGATACGCAGTATTTT

J gene: TRBJ2-2
D gene: NA
V gene: TRBV20-1
clone size: few
CDR3 protein: CSGRENTGELFF
CDR3 DNA: TGCAGTGGCCGGGAAAACACCGGGGAGCTGTTTTTT

J gene: TRBJ2-1
D gene: TRBD2
V gene: TRBV19
clone size: NA
CDR3 protein: CASNSGLAAPGQFF
CDR3 DNA: TGTGCCAGTAACTCGGGACTAGCGGCTCCTGGGCAGTTCTTC

J gene: TRBJ1-6
D gene: NA
V gene: TRBV5-1
clone size: few
CDR3 protein: CASSSQNSPLHF
CDR3 DNA: TGCGCCAGCAGCTCCCAGAATTCACCCCTCCACTTT

J gene: TRBJ2-5
D gene: NA
V gene: TRBV19
clone size: few
CDR3 protein: CASNGESETQYF
CDR3 DNA: TGTGCCAGTAACGGGGAGTCGGAGACCCAGTACTTC

J gene: TRBJ2-2
D gene: NA
V gene: TRBV5-1
clone size: NA
CDR3 protein: CAIPRNTGELFF
CDR3 DNA: TGCGCCATCCCCAGAAACACCGGGGAGCTGTTTTTT

J gene: TRBJ2-1
D gene: NA
V gene: TRBV7-9
clone size: few
CDR3 protein: CASSRGIGNEQFF
CDR3 DNA: TGTGCCAGCAGCAGAGGTATCGGCAATGAGCAGTTCTTC

J gene: TRBJ2-1
D gene: TRBD2
V gene: TRBV4-1
clone size: few
CDR3 protein: CASSQTGTRRFWVSNEQFF
CDR3 DNA: TGCGCCAGCAGCCAGACCGGGACTAGAAGATTTTGGGTGTCAAATGAGCAGTTCTTC

J gene: TRBJ2-5
D gene: NA
V gene: TRBV3-1
clone size: NA
CDR3 protein: CASSQDGPTIQETQYF
CDR3 DNA: TGTGCCAGCAGCCAAGATGGCCCGACTATACAAGAGACCCAGTACTTC

J gene: TRBJ1-1
D gene: NA
V gene: TRBV15
clone size: few
CDR3 protein: CATSRDSLNTEAFF
CDR3 DNA: TGTGCCACCAGCAGAGACAGCCTGAACACTGAAGCTTTCTTT

J gene: TRBJ2-3
D gene: TRBD2
V gene: TRBV12-3/TRBV12-4
clone size: NA
CDR3 protein: CASSFGLADYTDTQYF
CDR3 DNA: TGTGCCAGCAGTTTTGGACTAGCGGATTACACAGATACGCAGTATTTT

J gene: TRBJ2-3
D gene: NA
V gene: TRBV7-9
clone size: NA
CDR3 protein: CASSVTPRGGTDTQYF
CDR3 DNA: TGTGCCAGCAGCGTAACCCCGCGGGGTGGGACAGATACGCAGTATTTT

J gene: TRBJ2-5
D gene: NA
V gene: TRBV7-9
clone size: few
CDR3 protein: CASSPTRDQETQYF
CDR3 DNA: TGTGCCAGCAGCCCGACCAGGGATCAAGAGACCCAGTACTTC

J gene: TRBJ1-5
D gene: NA
V gene: TRBV2
clone size: NA
CDR3 protein: CASSGQASNQPQHF
CDR3 DNA: TGTGCCAGCAGTGGACAGGCCAGCAATCAGCCCCAGCATTTT

J gene: TRBJ2-5
D gene: NA
V gene: TRBV7-9
clone size: few
CDR3 protein: CASNPAADFREQYF
CDR3 DNA: TGTGCCAGCAACCCGGCTGCCGATTTTCGTGAGCAGTACTTC

J gene: TRBJ2-7
D gene: NA
V gene: TRBV5-5
clone size: NA
CDR3 protein: CASSLADSSYEQYF
CDR3 DNA: TGTGCCAGCAGCTTGGCGGACAGTTCCTACGAGCAGTACTTC

J gene: TRBJ2-5
D gene: TRBD1
V gene: TRBV12-3/TRBV12-4
clone size: many
CDR3 protein: CASSSLATGETQYF
CDR3 DNA: TGTGCCAGCAGTTCCCTCGCGACAGGGGAGACCCAGTACTTC

J gene: TRBJ2-5
D gene: NA
V gene: TRBV29-1
clone size: NA
CDR3 protein: CSVEDGETQYF
CDR3 DNA: TGCAGCGTTGAAGATGGGGAGACCCAGTACTTC

J gene: TRBJ2-3
D gene: NA
V gene: TRBV7-2
clone size: few
CDR3 protein: CASSLAVWRGGFTTQYF
CDR3 DNA: TGTGCCAGCAGCTTAGCAGTATGGCGTGGGGGATTTACGACGCAGTATTTT

J gene: TRBJ2-1
D gene: NA
V gene: TRBV27
clone size: few
CDR3 protein: CATNPLVPRYNEQFF
CDR3 DNA: TGTGCCACCAACCCCCTAGTCCCGCGATACAATGAGCAGTTCTTC

J gene: TRBJ1-1
D gene: NA
V gene: TRBV20-1
clone size: few
CDR3 protein: CSASREKGTEAFF
CDR3 DNA: TGCAGTGCGAGCAGGGAGAAGGGGACTGAAGCTTTCTTT

J gene: TRBJ1-2
D gene: NA
V gene: TRBV20-1
clone size: NA
CDR3 protein: CSASKQGSGYTF
CDR3 DNA: TGCAGTGCTAGTAAGCAGGGTAGTGGCTACACCTTC

J gene: TRBJ1-6
D gene: NA
V gene: TRBV19
clone size: NA
CDR3 protein: CASSRGGISTSSPLHF
CDR3 DNA: TGTGCCAGTAGCCGGGGTGGGATCTCAACCTCTTCACCCCTCCACTTT

J gene: TRBJ1-4
D gene: TRBD1
V gene: TRBV7-8
clone size: few
CDR3 protein: CASSSGTANEKLFF
CDR3 DNA: TGTGCCAGCAGCTCAGGGACAGCTAATGAAAAACTGTTTTTT

J gene: TRBJ1-4
D gene: NA
V gene: TRBV5-1
clone size: few
CDR3 protein: CASSLVRGQEEKLFF
CDR3 DNA: TGCGCCAGCAGCTTAGTGAGGGGTCAGGAGGAAAAACTGTTTTTT

J gene: TRBJ2-3
D gene: TRBD2
V gene: TRBV11-2
clone size: NA
CDR3 protein: CASSQTSGGLDTQYF
CDR3 DNA: TGTGCCAGCAGCCAGACTAGCGGGGGGCTAGATACGCAGTATTTT

J gene: TRBJ2-3
D gene: TRBD2
V gene: TRBV20-1
clone size: few
CDR3 protein: CSASGASGGAADTQYF
CDR3 DNA: TGCAGTGCTTCTGGGGCTAGCGGGGGGGCAGCGGATACGCAGTATTTT

J gene: TRBJ1-4
D gene: TRBD1
V gene: TRBV12-3/TRBV12-4
clone size: NA
CDR3 protein: CASAQRGTGINEKLFF
CDR3 DNA: TGTGCCAGCGCCCAGAGGGGGACAGGGATTAATGAAAAACTGTTTTTT